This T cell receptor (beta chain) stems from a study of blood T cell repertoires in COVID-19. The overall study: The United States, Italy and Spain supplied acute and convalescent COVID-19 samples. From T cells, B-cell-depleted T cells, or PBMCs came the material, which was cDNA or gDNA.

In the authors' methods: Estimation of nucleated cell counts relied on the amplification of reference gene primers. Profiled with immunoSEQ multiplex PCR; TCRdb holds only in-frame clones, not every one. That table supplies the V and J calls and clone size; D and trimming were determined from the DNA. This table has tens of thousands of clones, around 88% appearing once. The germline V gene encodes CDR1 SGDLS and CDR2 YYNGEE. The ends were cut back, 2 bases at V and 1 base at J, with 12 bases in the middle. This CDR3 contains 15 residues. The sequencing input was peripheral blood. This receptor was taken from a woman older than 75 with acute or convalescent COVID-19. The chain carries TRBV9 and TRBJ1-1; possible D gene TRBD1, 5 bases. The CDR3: CASSVGPGGNTEAFF. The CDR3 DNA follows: TGTGCCAGCAGCGTCGGCCCCGGGGGGAACACTGAAGCTTTCTTT.